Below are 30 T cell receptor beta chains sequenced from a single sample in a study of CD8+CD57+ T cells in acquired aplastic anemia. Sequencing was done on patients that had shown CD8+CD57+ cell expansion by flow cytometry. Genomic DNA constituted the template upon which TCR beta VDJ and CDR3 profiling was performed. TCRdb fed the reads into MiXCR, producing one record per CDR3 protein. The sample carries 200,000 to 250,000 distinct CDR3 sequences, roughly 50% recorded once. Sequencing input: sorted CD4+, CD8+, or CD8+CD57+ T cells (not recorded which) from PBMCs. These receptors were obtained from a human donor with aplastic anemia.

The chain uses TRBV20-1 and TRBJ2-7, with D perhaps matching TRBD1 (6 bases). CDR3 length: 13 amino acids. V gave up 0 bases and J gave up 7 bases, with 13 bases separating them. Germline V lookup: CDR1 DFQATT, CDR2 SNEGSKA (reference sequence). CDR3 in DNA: TGCAGTGCTAGAGAACAGGGATCGAGGGAGCAGTACGTC. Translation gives CSAREQGSREQYV.

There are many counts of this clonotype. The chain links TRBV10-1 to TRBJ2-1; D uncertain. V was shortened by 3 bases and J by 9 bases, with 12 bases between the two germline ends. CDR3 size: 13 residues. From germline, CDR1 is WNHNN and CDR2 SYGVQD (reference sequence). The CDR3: CASSDWTGGEQFF. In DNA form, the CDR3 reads TGCGCCAGCAGTGACTGGACCGGCGGTGAGCAGTTCTTC.

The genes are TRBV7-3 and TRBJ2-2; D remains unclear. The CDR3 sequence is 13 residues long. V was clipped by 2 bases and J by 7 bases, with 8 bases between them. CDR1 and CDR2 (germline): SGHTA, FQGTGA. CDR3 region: CASSLGSGGELFF. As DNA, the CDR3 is TGTGCCAGCAGCTTAGGCTCAGGCGGGGAGCTGTTTTTT.

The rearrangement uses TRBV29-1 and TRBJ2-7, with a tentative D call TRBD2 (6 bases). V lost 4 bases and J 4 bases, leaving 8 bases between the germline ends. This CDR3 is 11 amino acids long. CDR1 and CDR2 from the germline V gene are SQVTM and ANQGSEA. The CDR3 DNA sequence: TGCAGCGTTGTAGGAGGGTACGAGCAGTACTTC. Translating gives CSVVGGYEQYF.

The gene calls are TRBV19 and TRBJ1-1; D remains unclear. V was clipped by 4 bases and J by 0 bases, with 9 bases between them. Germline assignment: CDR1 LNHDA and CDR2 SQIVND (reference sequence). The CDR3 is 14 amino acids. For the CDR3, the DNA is TGTGCCAGTAGTAAAGAGGCTATGAACACTGAAGCTTTCTTT. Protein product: CASSKEAMNTEAFF.

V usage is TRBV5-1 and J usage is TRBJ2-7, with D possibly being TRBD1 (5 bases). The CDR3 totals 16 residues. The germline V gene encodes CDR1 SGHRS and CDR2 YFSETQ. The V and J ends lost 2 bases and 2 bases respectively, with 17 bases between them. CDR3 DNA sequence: TGCGCCAGCAGCTTCCAGGGCGGACACCCTACCTACGAGCAGTACTTC. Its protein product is CASSFQGGHPTYEQYF.

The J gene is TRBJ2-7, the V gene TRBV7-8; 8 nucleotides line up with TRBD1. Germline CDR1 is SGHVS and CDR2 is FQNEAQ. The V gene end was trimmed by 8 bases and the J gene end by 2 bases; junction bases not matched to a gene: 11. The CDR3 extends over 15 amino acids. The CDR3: CASVLRPGQAYEQYF. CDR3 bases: TGTGCCAGCGTCCTTCGACCGGGACAGGCCTACGAGCAGTACTTC.

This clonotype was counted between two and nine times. The CDR3, as DNA: TGTGCCAGCAGCCCTATGCGAGGACAGTTGAACATTCAGTACTTC. It codes for CASSPMRGQLNIQYF. The V gene is TRBV7-3, the J gene TRBJ2-4, with D perhaps matching TRBD1 (6 bases). Per the germline V gene, CDR1 is SGHTA and CDR2 is FQGTGA. The CDR3 totals 15 residues. The V end was cut by 5 bases, the J end by 7 bases, with 18 bases between.

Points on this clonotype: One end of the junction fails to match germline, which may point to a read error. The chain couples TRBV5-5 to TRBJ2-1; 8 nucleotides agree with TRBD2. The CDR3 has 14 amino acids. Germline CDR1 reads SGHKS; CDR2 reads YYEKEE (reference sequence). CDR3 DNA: TGCGCCAGCAAGGCCCCGGGAGGGCCAGGGGAGCAGTTCTTC. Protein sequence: CASKAPGGPGEQFF.

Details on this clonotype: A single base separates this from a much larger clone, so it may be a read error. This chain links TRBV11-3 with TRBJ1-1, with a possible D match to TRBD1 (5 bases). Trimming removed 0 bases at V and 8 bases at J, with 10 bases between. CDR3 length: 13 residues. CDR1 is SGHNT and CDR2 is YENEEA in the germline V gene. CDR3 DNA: TGTGCCAGCAGCTTAGACCCCAGGACAGAAGCTTTCTTT. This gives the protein CASSLDPRTEAFF.

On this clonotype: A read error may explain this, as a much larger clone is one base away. This chain's CDR3 is CASSFQTGTPMNTEAFF. The CDR3 DNA is TGTGCCAGTAGTTTCCAAACCGGGACACCCATGAACACTGAAGCTTTCTTT. The chain combines TRBV19 with TRBJ1-1, with a tentative D call TRBD1 (6 bases). The germline V and J ends were trimmed by 5 bases and 0 bases, with 19 bases remaining between them. The CDR3 contains 17 residues. CDR1 and CDR2 (germline): LNHDA, SQIVND (reference sequence). Drawing the rest from reference TRBV19 and TRBJ1-1, the complete variable domain is DGGITQSPKYLFRKEGQNVTLSCEQNLNHDAMYWYRQDPGQGLRLIYYSQIVNDFQKGDIAEGYSVSREKKESFPLTVTSAQKNPTAFYLCASSFQTGTPMNTEAFFGQGTRLTVV.

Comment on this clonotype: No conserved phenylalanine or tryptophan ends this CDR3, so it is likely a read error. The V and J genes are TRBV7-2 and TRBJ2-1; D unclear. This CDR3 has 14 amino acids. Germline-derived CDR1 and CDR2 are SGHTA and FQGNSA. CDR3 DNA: TGTGTCAGCAGCCCCACTCGTTCGGCGGCTGAGCAGTTCTCC. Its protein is CVSSPTRSAAEQFS.

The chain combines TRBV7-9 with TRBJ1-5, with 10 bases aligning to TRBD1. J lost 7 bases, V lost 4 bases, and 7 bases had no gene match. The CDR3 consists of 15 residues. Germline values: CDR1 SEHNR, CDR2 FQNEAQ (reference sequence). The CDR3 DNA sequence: TGTGCCAGCAGCTCAGAGGGGGACAGGGGCCAGCCCCAGCATTTT. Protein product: CASSSEGDRGQPQHF. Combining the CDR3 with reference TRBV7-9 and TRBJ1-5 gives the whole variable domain DTGVSQNPRHKITKRGQNVTFRCDPISEHNRLYWYRQTLGQGPEFLTYFQNEAQLEKSRLLSDRFSAERPKGSFSTLEIQRTEQGDSAMYLCASSSEGDRGQPQHFGDGTRLSIL.

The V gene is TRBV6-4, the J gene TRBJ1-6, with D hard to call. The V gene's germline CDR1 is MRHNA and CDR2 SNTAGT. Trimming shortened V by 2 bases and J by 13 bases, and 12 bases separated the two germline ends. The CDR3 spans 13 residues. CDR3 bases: TGTGCCAGCAGTGACAGTGACGGTGGGCCCCTCCACTTT. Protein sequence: CASSDSDGGPLHF.

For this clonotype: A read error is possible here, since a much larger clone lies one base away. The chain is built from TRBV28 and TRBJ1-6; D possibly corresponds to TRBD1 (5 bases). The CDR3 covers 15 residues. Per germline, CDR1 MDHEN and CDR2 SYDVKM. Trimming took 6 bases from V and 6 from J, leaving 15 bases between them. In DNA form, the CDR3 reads TGTGCCAGCAGCCAACGGGGGACCAGTAATTCACCCCTCCACTTT. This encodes CASSQRGTSNSPLHF. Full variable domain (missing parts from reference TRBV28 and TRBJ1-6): DVKVTQSSRYLVKRTGEKVFLECVQDMDHENMFWYRQDPGLGLRLIYFSYDVKMKEKGDIPEGYSVSREKKERFSLILESASTNQTSMYLCASSQRGTSNSPLHFGNGTRLTVT.

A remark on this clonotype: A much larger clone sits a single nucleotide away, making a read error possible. CDR3 residues: CAGSPQGAPNTGELFF. Here the CDR3 DNA reads TGTGCCGGTAGTCCACAGGGGGCGCCGAACACCGGGGAGCTGTTTTTT. The gene calls are TRBV19 and TRBJ2-2; 9 bases line up with TRBD1. In germline, CDR1 is LNHDA, CDR2 SQIVND (reference sequence). This CDR3 region has 16 residues.

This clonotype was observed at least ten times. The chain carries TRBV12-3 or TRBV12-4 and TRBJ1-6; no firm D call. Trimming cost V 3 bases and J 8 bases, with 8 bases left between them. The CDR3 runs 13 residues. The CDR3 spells CASSLTRDSPLHF. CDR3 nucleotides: TGTGCCAGCAGTTTGACAAGGGATTCACCCCTCCACTTT.

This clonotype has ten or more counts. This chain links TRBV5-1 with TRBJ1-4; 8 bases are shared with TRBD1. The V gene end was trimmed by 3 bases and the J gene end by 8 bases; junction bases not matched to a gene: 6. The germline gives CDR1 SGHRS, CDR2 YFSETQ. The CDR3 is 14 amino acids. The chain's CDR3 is CASSSTGAREKLFF. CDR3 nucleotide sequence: TGCGCCAGCAGCTCGACAGGGGCGCGCGAAAAACTGTTTTTT. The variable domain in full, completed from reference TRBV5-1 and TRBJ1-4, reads KAGVTQTPRYLIKTRGQQVTLSCSPISGHRSVSWYQQTPGQGLQFLFEYFSETQRNKGNFPGRFSGRQFSNSRSEMNVSTLELGDSALYLCASSSTGAREKLFFGSGTQLSVL.

The CDR3 loop is CASSLGVGTDTQYF. CDR3 nucleotide sequence: TGTGCCAGCAGCTTAGGTGTCGGTACAGATACGCAGTATTTT. J is TRBJ2-3 and V is TRBV5-5; D unresolved. CDR1 and CDR2 from the germline V gene are SGHKS and YYEKEE (reference sequence). The germline V and J ends were trimmed by 2 bases and 3 bases, with 10 bases remaining between them. The CDR3 sequence is 14 residues long.

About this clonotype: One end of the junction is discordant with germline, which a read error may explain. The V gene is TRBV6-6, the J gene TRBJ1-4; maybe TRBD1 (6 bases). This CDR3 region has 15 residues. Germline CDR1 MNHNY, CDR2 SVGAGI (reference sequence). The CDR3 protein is CAISDPGEWVEKLFF. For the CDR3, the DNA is TGTGCCATCAGTGATCCAGGGGAGTGGGTCGAAAAACTGTTTTTT.

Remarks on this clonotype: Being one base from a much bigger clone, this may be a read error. This CDR3 reads CASSISRQGSSNSPLRF. The CDR3 DNA reads TGTGCCAGTAGTATATCGCGGCAGGGCTCGTCTAATTCACCCCTCCGCTTT. This chain links TRBV19 with TRBJ1-6, with D possibly TRBD1 on 5 matching bases. Germline V gene sequence: CDR1 LNHDA, CDR2 SQIVND (reference sequence). This CDR3 is 17 amino acids long.

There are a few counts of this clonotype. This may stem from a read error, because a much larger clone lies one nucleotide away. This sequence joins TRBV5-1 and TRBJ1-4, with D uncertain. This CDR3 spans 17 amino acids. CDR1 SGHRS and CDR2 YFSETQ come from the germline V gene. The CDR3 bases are TGCGCCAGCAGCTTGGGCCCTTGGAACCCAACTAATGAAAGACTGTTTTTT. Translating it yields CASSLGPWNPTNERLFF.

This chain's CDR3 is CASSSTSRGDAYEQYF. The CDR3 coding sequence is TGTGCCAGCAGTTCCACCAGCAGAGGGGACGCCTACGAGCAGTACTTC. V is TRBV28 and J is TRBJ2-7; D tentatively fits TRBD1 or TRBD2 (5 bases each). CDR3 size: 16 residues. V was shortened by 4 bases and J by 2 bases, with 18 bases between the two germline ends. Germline V CDR1 and CDR2: MDHEN, SYDVKM. Based on the CDR3 plus reference TRBV28 and TRBJ2-7, the full variable domain is DVKVTQSSRYLVKRTGEKVFLECVQDMDHENMFWYRQDPGLGLRLIYFSYDVKMKEKGDIPEGYSVSREKKERFSLILESASTNQTSMYLCASSSTSRGDAYEQYFGPGTRLTVT.

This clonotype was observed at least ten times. CDR3 sequence reads: CASSLDTSGRGKGQYF. The CDR3 DNA reads TGTGCCAGCAGCTTAGACACTAGCGGGCGGGGTAAAGGCCAGTACTTC. The gene calls are TRBV11-2 and TRBJ2-5, with 9 bases that match TRBD2. This CDR3 is 16 amino acids long. Germline-derived CDR1 and CDR2 are SGHAT and FQNNGV. The ends lost 0 bases at V and 10 bases at J; junction bases unmatched: 12.

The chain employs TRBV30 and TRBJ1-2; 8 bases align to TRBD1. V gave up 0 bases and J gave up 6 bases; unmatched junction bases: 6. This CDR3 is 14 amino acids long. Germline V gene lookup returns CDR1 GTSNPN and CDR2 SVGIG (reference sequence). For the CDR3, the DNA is TGTGCCTGGAGTGTAGGTCAGGGGGCTAATGGCTACACCTTC. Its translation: CAWSVGQGANGYTF. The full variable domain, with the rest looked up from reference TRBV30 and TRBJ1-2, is SQTIHQWPATLVQPVGSPLSLECTVEGTSNPNLYWYRQAAGRGLQLLFYSVGIGQISSEVPQNLSASRPQDRQFILSSKKLLLSDSGFYLCAWSVGQGANGYTFGSGTRLTVV.

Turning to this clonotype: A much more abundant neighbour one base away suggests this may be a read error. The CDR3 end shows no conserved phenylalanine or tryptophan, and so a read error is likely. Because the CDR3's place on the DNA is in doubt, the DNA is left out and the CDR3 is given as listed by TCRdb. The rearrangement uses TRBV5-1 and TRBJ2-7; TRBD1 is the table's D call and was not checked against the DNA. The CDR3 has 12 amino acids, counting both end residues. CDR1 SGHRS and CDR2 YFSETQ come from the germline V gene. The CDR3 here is CASSQEGRNEYL.

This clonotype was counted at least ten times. CDR3 sequence reads: CASSGGPTDTQYF. The DNA for the CDR3 is TGTGCCAGCAGCGGGGGACCCACAGATACGCAGTATTTT. This chain links TRBV7-3 with TRBJ2-3; either TRBD1 or TRBD2 may fit D (5 bases each). Trimming cost V 5 bases and J 2 bases, with 8 bases left between them. The CDR3 covers 13 residues. Germline CDR1 SGHTA, CDR2 FQGTGA.

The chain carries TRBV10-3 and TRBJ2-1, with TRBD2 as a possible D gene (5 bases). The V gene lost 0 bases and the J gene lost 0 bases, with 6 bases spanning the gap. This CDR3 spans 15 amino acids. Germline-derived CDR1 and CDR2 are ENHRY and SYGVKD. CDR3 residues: CAISESGSSYNEQFF. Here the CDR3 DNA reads TGTGCCATCAGTGAGTCGGGGAGCTCCTACAATGAGCAGTTCTTC.

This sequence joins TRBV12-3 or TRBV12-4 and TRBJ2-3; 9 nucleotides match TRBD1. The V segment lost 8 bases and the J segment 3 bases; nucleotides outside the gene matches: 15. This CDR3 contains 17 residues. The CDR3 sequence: CASSPPTGGGGTDTQYF. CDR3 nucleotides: TGTGCCAGCTCACCACCAACAGGGGGCGGAGGGACAGATACGCAGTATTTT.

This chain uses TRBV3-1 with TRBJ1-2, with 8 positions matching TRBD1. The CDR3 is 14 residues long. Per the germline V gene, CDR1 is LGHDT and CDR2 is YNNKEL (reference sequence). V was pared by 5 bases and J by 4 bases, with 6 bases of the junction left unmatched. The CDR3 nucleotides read TGTGCCAGCAGCAGCTCTGGGACAGGCTATGGCTACACCTTC. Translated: CASSSSGTGYGYTF.